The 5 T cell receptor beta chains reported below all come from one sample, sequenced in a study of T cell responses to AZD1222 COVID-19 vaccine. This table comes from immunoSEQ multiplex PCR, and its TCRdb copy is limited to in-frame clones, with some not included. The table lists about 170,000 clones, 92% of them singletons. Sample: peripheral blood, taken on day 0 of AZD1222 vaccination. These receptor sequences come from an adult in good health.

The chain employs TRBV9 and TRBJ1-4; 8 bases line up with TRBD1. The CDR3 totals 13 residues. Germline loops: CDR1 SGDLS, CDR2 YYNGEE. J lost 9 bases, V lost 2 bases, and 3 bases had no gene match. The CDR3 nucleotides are TGTGCCAGCAGCGTTGGACAGGGTCAAAAACTGTTTTTT. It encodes CASSVGQGQKLFF. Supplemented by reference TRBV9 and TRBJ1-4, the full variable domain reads DSGVTQTPKHLITATGQRVTLRCSPRSGDLSVYWYQQSLDQGLQFLIQYYNGEERAKGNILERFSAQQFPDLHSELNLSSLELGDSALYFCASSVGQGQKLFFGSGTQLSVL.

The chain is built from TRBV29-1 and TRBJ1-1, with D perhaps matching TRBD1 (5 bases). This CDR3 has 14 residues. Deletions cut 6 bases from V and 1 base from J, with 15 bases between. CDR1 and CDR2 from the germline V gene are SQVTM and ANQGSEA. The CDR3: CSVGRAGRNTEAFF. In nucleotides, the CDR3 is TGCAGCGTGGGCCGGGCAGGGAGGAACACTGAAGCTTTCTTT.

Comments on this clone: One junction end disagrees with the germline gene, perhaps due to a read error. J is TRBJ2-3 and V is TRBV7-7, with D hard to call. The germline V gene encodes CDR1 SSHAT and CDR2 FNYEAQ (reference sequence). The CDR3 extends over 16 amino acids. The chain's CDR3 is CASSLYPKEITDTQYF. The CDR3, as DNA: TGTGCTAGCAGCTTATACCCCAAGGAGATCACAGATACGCAGTATTTT.

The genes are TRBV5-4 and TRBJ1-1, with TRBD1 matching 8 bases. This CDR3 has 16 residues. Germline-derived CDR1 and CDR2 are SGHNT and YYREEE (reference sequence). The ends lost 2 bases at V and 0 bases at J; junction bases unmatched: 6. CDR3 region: CASSLIRGPMNTEAFF. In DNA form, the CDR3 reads TGTGCCAGCAGCTTAATCAGGGGGCCAATGAACACTGAAGCTTTCTTT.

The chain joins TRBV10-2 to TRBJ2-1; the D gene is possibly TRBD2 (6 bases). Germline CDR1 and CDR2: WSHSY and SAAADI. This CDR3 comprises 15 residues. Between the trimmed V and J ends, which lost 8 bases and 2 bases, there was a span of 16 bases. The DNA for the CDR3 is TGCGCCAGCGGCACAACGGGAGCGGCCTACAATGAGCAGTTCTTC. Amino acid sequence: CASGTTGAAYNEQFF.